This T cell receptor beta chain was recorded in a study of cytomegalovirus exposure and HLA in healthy donors. Across the study: As released early, the data held some 85 million unique TCRs from HLA-typed donors. General observations from the study: The authors later found TCR association rates varying by HLA locus, with DRB1 most and HLA-C fewest.

13 Jbeta primers and 60 Vbeta primers were used for the PCR. The protocol was immunoSEQ multiplex PCR, while the TCRdb copy is restricted to in-frame clones and leaves out a portion. The sample includes under 200,000 clones, around 80% seen only once; the top ten take more than 0.4%. As concerns this clone: What it recognizes is unknown.

CDR1 and CDR2 (germline): SGHNT, YENEEA. The CDR3 runs 15 residues. With 4 bases removed from V and 5 bases from J, the gap between germline ends came to 17 bases. The TCR sequence derives from a woman between 50 and 59 years old in good health and CMV-seronegative. This chain connects TRBV11-3 to TRBJ2-5; D is possibly TRBD2 (6 bases). The sequencing sample was made of PBMCs. CDR3 sequence (DNA): TGTGCCAGCAGCTCCGGTAGCGGCGCAGGGGAGACCCAGTACTTC. Translating it yields CASSSGSGAGETQYF.